This T cell receptor (beta chain) was found in a study of T cells in Graves' hyperthyroidism and ophthalmopathy. Across the whole study: The authors collected peripheral blood at initial diagnosis, before any treatment. Overall study findings and caveats: Blood also carried most thyroid clonotypes expanded above 0.001. A 13 V-J model separated ophthalmopathy from stable hyperthyroidism.

From RNA transcripts, TCR beta CDR3 regions were amplified. The primer set for the first-round RT-PCR of the TCR CDR3 was HTBI. TCRdb ran MiXCR on the multiplex PCR reads and lists one entry per CDR3 protein. The sample yields approximately 700,000 distinct CDR3 sequences, about 15% seen once. Criteria for exclusion of patients were uncontrolled infection, other autoimmune disease, pregnancy or lactation. Note on this clonotype: Its antigen remains unidentified.

Germline CDR1 is MNHNS and CDR2 is SASEGT. CDR3 length: 15 residues. V was clipped by 6 bases and J by 0 bases, with 12 bases between them. This receptor was identified in a young man with Graves' hyperthyroidism. The sample taken for sequencing was blood. This chain links TRBV6-1 with TRBJ1-3, with unresolved D. The CDR3 spells CASSDTGSSGNTIYF. The DNA of the CDR3 is TGTGCCAGCAGCGATACGGGCTCCTCTGGAAACACCATATATTTT.